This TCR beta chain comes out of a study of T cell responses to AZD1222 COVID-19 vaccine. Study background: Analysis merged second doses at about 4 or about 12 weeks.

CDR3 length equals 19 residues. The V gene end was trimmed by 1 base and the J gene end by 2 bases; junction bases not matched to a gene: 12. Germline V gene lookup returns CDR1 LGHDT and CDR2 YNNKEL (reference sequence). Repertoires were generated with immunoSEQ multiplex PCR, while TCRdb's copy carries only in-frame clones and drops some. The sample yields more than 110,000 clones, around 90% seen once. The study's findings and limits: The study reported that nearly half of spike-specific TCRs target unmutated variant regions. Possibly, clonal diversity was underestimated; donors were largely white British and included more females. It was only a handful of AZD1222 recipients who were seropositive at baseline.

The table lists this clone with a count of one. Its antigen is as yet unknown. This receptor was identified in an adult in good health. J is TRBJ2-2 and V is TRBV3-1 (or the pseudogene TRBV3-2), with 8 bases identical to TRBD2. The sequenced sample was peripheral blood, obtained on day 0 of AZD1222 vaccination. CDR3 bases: TGTGCCAGCAGCCAAGTAAGCGTCAGGACTAGCCCTAACACCGGGGAGCTGTTTTTT. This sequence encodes CASSQVSVRTSPNTGELFF.